The 7 T cell receptor beta chains reported below all come from one sample, sequenced in a study of T cells in localized non-small cell lung cancer. Sequencing was performed with immunoSEQ multiplex PCR; in TCRdb, only in-frame clones are kept and a portion is missing. This table has about 2,000 clones, just over 35% appearing once. Sequencing used lung tumor tissue, obtained before any cancer treatment. The receptors originated from a male donor older than 55 with stage II lung adenocarcinoma.

The gene calls are TRBV6-8 and TRBJ1-4, with 7 bases aligning to TRBD1. J lost 2 bases, V lost 6 bases, and 3 bases had no gene match. There are 14 residues in the CDR3. Per germline, CDR1 MNHGY and CDR2 SAAAGT. CDR3 protein: CASRVQGTNEKLFF. Written as DNA, the CDR3 is TGTGCCAGCAGAGTACAGGGGACTAATGAAAAACTGTTTTTT.

The V and J genes are TRBV14 and TRBJ2-3; 11 bases map to TRBD2. The CDR3 extends over 14 amino acids. The V gene end was trimmed by 6 bases and the J gene end by 5 bases; junction bases not matched to a gene: 4. Germline V lookup: CDR1 SGHDN, CDR2 FVKESK. Written as DNA, the CDR3 is TGTGCCAGCAGACTAGCGGGAGAGGTAGATACGCAGTATTTT. Residues: CASRLAGEVDTQYF.

This clone was found a few times. This chain links TRBV6-8 with TRBJ1-1, with 8 bases that match TRBD1. V was pared by 2 bases and J by 2 bases, with 7 bases of the junction left unmatched. Germline V gene data show CDR1 as MNHGY and CDR2 as SAAAGT. The CDR3 consists of 16 residues. CDR3 residues: CASSYEGTGLNTEAFF. The CDR3 coding sequence is TGTGCCAGCAGTTACGAAGGGACAGGACTTAACACTGAAGCTTTCTTT.

The gene calls are TRBV25-1 and TRBJ2-1; TRBD2 matches 11 bases. This CDR3 is 17 amino acids long. Germline V lookup: CDR1 MGHDK, CDR2 SYGVNS. The ends lost 7 bases at V and 0 bases at J; junction bases unmatched: 8. This CDR3 is CASMSLAGAGSYNEQFF. Written as DNA, the CDR3 is TGTGCCAGCATGTCACTAGCGGGAGCTGGCTCCTACAATGAGCAGTTCTTC.

The J gene is TRBJ1-1, the V gene TRBV9; D remains unclear. V lost 5 bases, J lost 5 bases, and 16 bases lay in between. This CDR3 is built from 14 residues. The germline V gene has CDR1 SGDLS and CDR2 YYNGEE. The CDR3: CASSLTRLGTEAFF. The DNA of the CDR3 is TGTGCCAGCAGTTTAACCAGGCTGGGGACTGAAGCTTTCTTT.

The chain uses TRBV28 and TRBJ1-5; 12 nucleotides agree with TRBD1. V gave up 11 bases and J gave up 7 bases; unmatched junction bases: 18. CDR1 is MDHEN, CDR2 SYDVKM, per germline. This CDR3 is built from 17 residues. In DNA form, the CDR3 reads TGTGCCCGATCACGTCCGTCCGGGACAGGGGGCCGACAGCCCCAGCATTTT. It yields the protein CARSRPSGTGGRQPQHF.

The gene calls are TRBV18 and TRBJ2-7; TRBD1 aligns across 11 bases. This CDR3 region has 14 residues. Trimming cost V 3 bases and J 6 bases; bases outside gene matches: 4. CDR1 KGHSH and CDR2 LQKENI come from the germline V gene. The CDR3 protein is CASSPRDRGTEQYF. The CDR3 DNA follows: TGTGCCAGCTCACCTAGGGACAGGGGGACCGAGCAGTACTTC.